The rows below give T cell receptor beta chains drawn from one sample of a study of cytomegalovirus exposure and HLA in healthy donors. Assay: immunoSEQ multiplex PCR; the TCRdb copy retains only in-frame clones and omits some. The table records approximately 150,000 clones, 80% of them present only once. The sample was PBMCs. Receptor source: a man aged 30 to 45 in good health and CMV-seropositive. CDR3s include the opening cysteine and the closing phenylalanine or tryptophan. A D gene is named only where the DNA matches it firmly.

>TRBD1|TRBJ1-3|TRBV7-9
TGTTCCAGCAGCACTGGGACAGGGGGCGCGGCTGGAAACACCATATATTTT
CSSSTGTGGAAGNTIYF
>.|TRBJ1-6|TRBV10-3
TGTGCCAGCATAGGCGACGGGGAATCTTCACCCCTCCACTTT
CASIGDGESSPLHF
>.|TRBJ1-2|TRBV11-2
TGTGCCAGCAGCTTAGATAACGTCCCAGGCCTCTATGGCTACACCTTC
CASSLDNVPGLYGYTF
>.|TRBJ2-3|TRBV10-1
TGCGCCAGCAGGGCGACAGCCACAGATACGCAGTATTTT
CASRATATDTQYF
>.|TRBJ2-5|TRBV7-9
TGTGCCAGCAGCCAGGGATACCAAGAGACCCAGTACTTC
CASSQGYQETQYF
>TRBD1|TRBJ2-2|TRBV25-1
TGTGCCAGCAGTTCACAGGGGGTAAAAGCGAACACCGGGGAGCTGTTTTTT
CASSSQGVKANTGELFF
>TRBD1|TRBJ1-1|TRBV27
TGTGCCAGCAGTTTCAAGACAGGGGACACTGAAGCTTTCTTT
CASSFKTGDTEAFF
>.|TRBJ2-3|TRBV19
TGTGCCAGTAGTATAGACCGGGACTCTATCACAGATACGCAGTATTTT
CASSIDRDSITDTQYF
>TRBD1|TRBJ1-5|TRBV6-6
TGTGCCAGCAGTTACCCCGGACAGGGAGATCAGCCCCAGCATTTT
CASSYPGQGDQPQHF
>TRBD2|TRBJ2-1|TRBV5-1
TGCGCCAGCAGCATCCCTAGCGGGAGTAATGAGCAGTTCTTC
CASSIPSGSNEQFF
>TRBD1|TRBJ2-3|TRBV6-1
TGTGCCAGCACCACAGGGGGCTTGATAGATACGCAGTATTTT
CASTTGGLIDTQYF